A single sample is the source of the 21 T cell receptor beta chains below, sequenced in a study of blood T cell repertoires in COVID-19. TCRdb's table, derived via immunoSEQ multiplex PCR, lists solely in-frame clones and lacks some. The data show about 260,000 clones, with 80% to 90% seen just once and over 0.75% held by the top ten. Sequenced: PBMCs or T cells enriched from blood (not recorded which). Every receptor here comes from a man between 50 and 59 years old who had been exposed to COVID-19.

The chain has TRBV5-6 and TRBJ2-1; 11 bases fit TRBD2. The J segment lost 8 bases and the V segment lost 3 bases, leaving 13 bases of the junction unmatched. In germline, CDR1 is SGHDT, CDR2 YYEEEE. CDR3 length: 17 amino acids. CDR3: CASSSSGLAAPPYEQFF. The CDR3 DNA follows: TGTGCCAGCAGCTCATCGGGACTAGCGGCCCCGCCCTATGAGCAGTTCTTC.

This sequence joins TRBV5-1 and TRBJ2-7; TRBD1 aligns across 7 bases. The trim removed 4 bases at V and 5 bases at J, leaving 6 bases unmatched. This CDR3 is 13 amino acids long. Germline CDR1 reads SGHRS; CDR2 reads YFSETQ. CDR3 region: CASSPPTGHEQYF. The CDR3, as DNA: TGCGCCAGCAGCCCACCGACAGGGCACGAGCAGTACTTC.

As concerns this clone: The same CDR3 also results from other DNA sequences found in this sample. CDR3 DNA: TGTGCCAGCAGCGTAGAGGGTCGGGGTGGGACTGAAGCTTTCTTT. It yields the protein CASSVEGRGGTEAFF. The V gene is TRBV9, the J gene TRBJ1-1; D is uncertain. This CDR3 is built from 15 residues. With 0 bases removed from V and 5 bases from J, the gap between germline ends came to 14 bases. The germline CDR1 and CDR2 sequences are SGDLS and YYNGEE.

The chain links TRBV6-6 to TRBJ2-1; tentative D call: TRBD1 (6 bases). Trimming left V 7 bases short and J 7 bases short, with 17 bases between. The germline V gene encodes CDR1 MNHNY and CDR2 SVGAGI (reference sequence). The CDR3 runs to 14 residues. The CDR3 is CASIQQGSRNEQFF. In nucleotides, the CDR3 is TGTGCCAGCATCCAACAGGGATCTCGGAATGAGCAGTTCTTC.

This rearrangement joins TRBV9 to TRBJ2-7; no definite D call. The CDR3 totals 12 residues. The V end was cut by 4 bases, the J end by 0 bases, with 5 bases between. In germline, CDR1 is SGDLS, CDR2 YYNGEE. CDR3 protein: CASSPRSYEQYV. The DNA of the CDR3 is TGTGCCAGCAGCCCCCGCTCCTACGAGCAGTACGTC.

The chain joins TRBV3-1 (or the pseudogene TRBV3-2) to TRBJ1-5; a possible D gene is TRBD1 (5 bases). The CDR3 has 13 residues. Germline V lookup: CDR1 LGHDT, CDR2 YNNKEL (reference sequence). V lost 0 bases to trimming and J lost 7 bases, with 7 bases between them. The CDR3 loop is CASSQDGAQPQHF. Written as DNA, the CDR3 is TGTGCCAGCAGCCAAGATGGGGCACAGCCCCAGCATTTT.

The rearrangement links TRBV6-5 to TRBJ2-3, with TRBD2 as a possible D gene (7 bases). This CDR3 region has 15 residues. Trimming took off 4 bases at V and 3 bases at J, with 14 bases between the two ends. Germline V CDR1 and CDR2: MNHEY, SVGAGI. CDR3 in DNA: TGTGCCAGCAGTTCCTTGGGGGGGCGGACAGATACGCAGTATTTT. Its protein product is CASSSLGGRTDTQYF.

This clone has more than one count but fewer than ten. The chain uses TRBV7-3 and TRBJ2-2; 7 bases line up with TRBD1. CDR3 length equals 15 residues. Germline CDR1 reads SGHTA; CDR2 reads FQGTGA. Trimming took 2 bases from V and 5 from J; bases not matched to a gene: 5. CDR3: CASSLYVTGTGELFF. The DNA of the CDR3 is TGTGCCAGCAGCTTATATGTGACAGGGACCGGGGAGCTGTTTTTT.

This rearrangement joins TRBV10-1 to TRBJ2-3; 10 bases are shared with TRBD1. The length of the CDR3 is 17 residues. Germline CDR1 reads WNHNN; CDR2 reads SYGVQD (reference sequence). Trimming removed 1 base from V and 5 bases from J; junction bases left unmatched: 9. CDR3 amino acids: CASSEFGDRGQGDTQYF. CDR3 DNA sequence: TGCGCCAGCAGTGAGTTCGGAGACAGGGGGCAGGGAGATACGCAGTATTTT.

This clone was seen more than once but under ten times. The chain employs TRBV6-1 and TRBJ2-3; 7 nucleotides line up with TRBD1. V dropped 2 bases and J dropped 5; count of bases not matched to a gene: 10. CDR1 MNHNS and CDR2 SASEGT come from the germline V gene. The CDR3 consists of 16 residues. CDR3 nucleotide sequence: TGTGCCAGCAGTGAACTAAATGGACAGGAGAGAGATACGCAGTATTTT. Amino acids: CASSELNGQERDTQYF.

For the CDR3, the DNA is TGTGCCAGCAGGCGGGACAGGGGATATGAGACCCAGTACTTC. Amino acid sequence: CASRRDRGYETQYF. The rearrangement uses TRBV2 and TRBJ2-5; 10 nucleotides agree with TRBD1. Per the germline V gene, CDR1 is SNHLY and CDR2 is FYNNEI. The CDR3 has 14 amino acids. Trimming removed 6 bases from V and 5 bases from J; junction bases left unmatched: 6.

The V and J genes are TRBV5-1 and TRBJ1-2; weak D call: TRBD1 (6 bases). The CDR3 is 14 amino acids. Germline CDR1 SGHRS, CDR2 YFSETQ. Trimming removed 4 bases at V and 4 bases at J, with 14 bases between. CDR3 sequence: CASSQLQGGYGYTF. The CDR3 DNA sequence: TGCGCCAGCAGCCAACTACAGGGCGGCTATGGCTACACCTTC. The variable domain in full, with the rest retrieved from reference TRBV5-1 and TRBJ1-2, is KAGVTQTPRYLIKTRGQQVTLSCSPISGHRSVSWYQQTPGQGLQFLFEYFSETQRNKGNFPGRFSGRQFSNSRSEMNVSTLELGDSALYLCASSQLQGGYGYTFGSGTRLTVV.

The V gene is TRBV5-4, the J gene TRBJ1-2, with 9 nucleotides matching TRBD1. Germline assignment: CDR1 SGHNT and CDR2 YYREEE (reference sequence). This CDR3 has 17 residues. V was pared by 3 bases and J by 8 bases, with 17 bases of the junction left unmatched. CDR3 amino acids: CASSSQQTGGPSGGYTF. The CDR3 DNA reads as TGTGCCAGCAGCTCCCAACAAACAGGGGGCCCAAGCGGAGGCTACACCTTC.

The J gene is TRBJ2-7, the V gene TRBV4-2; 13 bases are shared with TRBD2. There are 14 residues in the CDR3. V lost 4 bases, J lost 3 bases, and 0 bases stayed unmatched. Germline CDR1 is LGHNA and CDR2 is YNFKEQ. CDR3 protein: CASSRTSGGYEQYF. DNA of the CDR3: TGTGCCAGCAGCCGGACTAGCGGGGGCTACGAGCAGTACTTC.

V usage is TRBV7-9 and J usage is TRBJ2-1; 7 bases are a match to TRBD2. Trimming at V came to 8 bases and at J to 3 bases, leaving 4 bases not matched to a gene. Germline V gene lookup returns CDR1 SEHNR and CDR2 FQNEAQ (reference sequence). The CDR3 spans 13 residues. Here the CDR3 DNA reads TGTGCCAGCGTGGCGGGAGACTACAATGAGCAGTTCTTC. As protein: CASVAGDYNEQFF.

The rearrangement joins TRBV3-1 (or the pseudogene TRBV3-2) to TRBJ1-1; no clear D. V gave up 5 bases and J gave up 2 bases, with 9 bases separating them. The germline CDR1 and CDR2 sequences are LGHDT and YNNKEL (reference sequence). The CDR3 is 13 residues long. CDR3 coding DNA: TGTGCCAGCAGCGTACAGCTAAACACTGAAGCTTTCTTT. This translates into CASSVQLNTEAFF.

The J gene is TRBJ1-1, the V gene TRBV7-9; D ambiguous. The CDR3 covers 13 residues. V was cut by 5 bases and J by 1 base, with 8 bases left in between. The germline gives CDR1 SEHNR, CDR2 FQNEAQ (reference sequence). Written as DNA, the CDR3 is TGTGCCAGCAGCCGTCGGGGGAACACTGAAGCTTTCTTT. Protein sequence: CASSRRGNTEAFF.

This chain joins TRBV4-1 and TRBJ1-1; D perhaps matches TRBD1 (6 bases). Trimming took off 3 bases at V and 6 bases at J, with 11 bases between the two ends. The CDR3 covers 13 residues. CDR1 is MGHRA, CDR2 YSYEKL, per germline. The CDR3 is CASSHTQGSEAFF. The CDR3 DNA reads TGCGCCAGCAGCCATACACAGGGCTCTGAAGCTTTCTTT.

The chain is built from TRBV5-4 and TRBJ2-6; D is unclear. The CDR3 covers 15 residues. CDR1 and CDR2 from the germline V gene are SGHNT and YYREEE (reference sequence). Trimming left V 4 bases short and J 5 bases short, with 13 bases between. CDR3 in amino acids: CASSLDRLRANVLTF. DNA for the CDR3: TGTGCCAGCAGCCTAGACCGCCTACGGGCCAACGTCCTGACTTTC. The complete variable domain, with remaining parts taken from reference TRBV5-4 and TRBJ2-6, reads ETGVTQSPTHLIKTRGQQVTLRCSSQSGHNTVSWYQQALGQGPQFIFQYYREEENGRGNFPPRFSGLQFPNYSSELNVNALELDDSALYLCASSLDRLRANVLTFGAGSRLTVL.

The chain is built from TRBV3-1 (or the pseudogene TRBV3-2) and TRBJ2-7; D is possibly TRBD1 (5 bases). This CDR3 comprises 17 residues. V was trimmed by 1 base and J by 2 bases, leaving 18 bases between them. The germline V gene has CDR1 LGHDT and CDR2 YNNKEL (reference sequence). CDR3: CASSQVGSGRPAYEQYF. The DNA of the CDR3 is TGTGCCAGCAGCCAAGTGGGGTCAGGGCGCCCAGCCTACGAGCAGTACTTC.

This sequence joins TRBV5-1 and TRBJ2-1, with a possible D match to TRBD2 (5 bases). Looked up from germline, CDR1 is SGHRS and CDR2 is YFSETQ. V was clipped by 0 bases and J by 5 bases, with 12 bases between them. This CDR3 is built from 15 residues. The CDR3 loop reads CASSLGIASHNEQFF. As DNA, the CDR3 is TGCGCCAGCAGCTTGGGAATAGCGAGCCACAATGAGCAGTTCTTC. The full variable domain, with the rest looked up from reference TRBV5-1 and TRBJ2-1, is KAGVTQTPRYLIKTRGQQVTLSCSPISGHRSVSWYQQTPGQGLQFLFEYFSETQRNKGNFPGRFSGRQFSNSRSEMNVSTLELGDSALYLCASSLGIASHNEQFFGPGTRLTVL.